The subject of this entry is one T cell receptor beta chain. Germline V lookup: CDR1 LNHDA, CDR2 SQIVND (reference sequence). This CDR3 is 15 amino acids long. Trimming shortened V by 6 bases and J by 0 bases, and 12 bases separated the two germline ends. The record originates from a study of siplizumab effects on memory and regulatory T cells. This table comes from immunoSEQ multiplex PCR, and its TCRdb copy is limited to in-frame clones, with some not included. The table shows about 100,000 clones, with about nine tenths occurring only once. The chain couples TRBV19 to TRBJ1-3, with D perhaps TRBD1 (6 bases). This TCR derives from a human donor in good health. Sequencing was carried out using non-Treg CD4+ T cells sorted from blood. CDR3 nucleotide sequence: TGTGCCAGTAGACAGGACAGATTCTCTGGAAACACCATATATTTT. Its translation is CASRQDRFSGNTIYF.